The 20 T cell receptor beta chains in this list originate from one sample, sequenced in a study of vaccination effects on CD4 cells after COVID-19. Ahead of sequencing, the ViraFEST assay grew antigen-specific CD4+ T cells using viral peptide pools. Culture proceeded for 10 days, and CD4+ T cells were then isolated. Either the mRNA-1273 or the BNT162b2 vaccine was given to participants as two doses. Their recognized antigens are unknown. Data came from immunoSEQ multiplex PCR; TCRdb stores just in-frame clones and leaves some out. The data contain about 61,000 clones, roughly 73% of them singletons. The material was CD4+ T cells from PBMCs cultured with HCoV-229E spike peptides, obtained after COVID-19 vaccination. All receptors come from a human donor who received a COVID-19 vaccine.

The rearrangement joins TRBV21-1 to TRBJ2-7; TRBD2 reflects the table's D call only, with no check against the DNA. TRBV21-1 is recorded as a pseudogene. The CDR3 has 17 residues. CDR3 loop: CASSKDSPRLLSYEQYV. DNA for the CDR3: TGTGCCAGCAGCAAAGATTCCCCTAGGTTACTCTCCTACGAGCAGTACGTC.

This chain joins TRBV5-4 and TRBJ2-5, with 7 bases fitting TRBD1. CDR1 and CDR2 from the germline V gene are SGHNT and YYREEE (reference sequence). The V segment lost 2 bases and the J segment 3 bases; nucleotides outside the gene matches: 1. The CDR3 length is 13 residues. The CDR3 here is CASSFQGEETQYF. CDR3 DNA sequence: TGTGCCAGCAGCTTCCAGGGGGAAGAGACCCAGTACTTC.

This clone was seen only a few times. The V and J genes are TRBV6-5 and TRBJ1-2, with unresolved D. V dropped 0 bases and J dropped 8 bases, with 19 bases sitting between them. The CDR3 extends over 16 amino acids. Germline V gene sequence: CDR1 MNHEY, CDR2 SVGAGI. The CDR3 sequence: CASSYSNSVGRSGYTF. The CDR3 nucleotides read TGTGCCAGCAGTTACTCGAATTCGGTCGGGCGATCAGGCTACACCTTC.

The chain uses TRBV30 and TRBJ2-4; 11 bases line up with TRBD2. V shed 3 bases and J 7 bases; nucleotides not matched to a gene: 11. The CDR3 is 16 amino acids. In germline, CDR1 is GTSNPN, CDR2 SVGIG (reference sequence). The CDR3, as DNA: TGTGCCTGGAGAGACCTAGGACTAGCGGGCGAGAACATTCAGTACTTC. This translates into CAWRDLGLAGENIQYF.

V gene TRBV28 combines with J gene TRBJ2-5, with D unresolved. The germline V and J ends were trimmed by 1 base and 4 bases, with 10 bases remaining between them. Germline CDR1 reads MDHEN; CDR2 reads SYDVKM. The CDR3 runs 14 residues. The CDR3 sequence: CASSLFNGGETQYF. CDR3 DNA: TGTGCCAGCAGTTTATTCAACGGTGGAGAGACCCAGTACTTC.

This chain uses TRBV5-5 with TRBJ1-1, with D tentatively TRBD1 (5 bases). The CDR3 has 12 amino acids. The germline CDR1 and CDR2 sequences are SGHKS and YYEKEE (reference sequence). V lost 2 bases, J lost 6 bases, and 8 bases lay in between. The CDR3 spells CASSLGDAEAFF. CDR3 sequence (DNA): TGTGCCAGCAGCTTAGGGGACGCTGAAGCTTTCTTT.

The chain uses TRBV7-8 and TRBJ2-2; D gene uncertain. CDR1 and CDR2 from the germline V gene are SGHVS and FQNEAQ. The CDR3 is 15 residues long. Trimming removed 2 bases at V and 4 bases at J, with 11 bases between. The CDR3 coding sequence is TGTGCCAGCAGCTTACCCCAGGTGGGCACCGGGGAGCTGTTTTTT. Protein sequence: CASSLPQVGTGELFF.

Here the CDR3 reads CASSRADYNEQFF. CDR3 DNA: TGCGCCAGCAGCCGTGCGGACTACAATGAGCAGTTCTTC. The J gene is TRBJ2-1, the V gene TRBV5-1; no definite D call. The CDR3 runs to 13 residues. Germline V gene lookup returns CDR1 SGHRS and CDR2 YFSETQ. V was cut by 4 bases and J by 3 bases, with 8 bases left in between.

This chain links TRBV24-1 with TRBJ1-1, with D perhaps matching TRBD1 (5 bases). Germline assignment: CDR1 KGHDR and CDR2 SFDVKD. V lost 11 bases to trimming and J lost 8 bases, with 23 bases between them. CDR3 length: 14 amino acids. CDR3 sequence reads: CANDPGTEEGEAFF. CDR3 nucleotides: TGTGCCAACGACCCGGGGACTGAGGAAGGGGAAGCTTTCTTT.

The rearrangement links TRBV10-3 to TRBJ1-3; 9 bases align to TRBD1. The J segment lost 4 bases and the V segment lost 7 bases, leaving 2 bases of the junction unmatched. Germline CDR1 reads ENHRY; CDR2 reads SYGVKD. The CDR3 extends over 13 amino acids. CDR3 DNA sequence: TGTGCCATCAACAGGGGGCGGGGAAACACCATATATTTT. This translates into CAINRGRGNTIYF.

The V call is TRBV19, the J call TRBJ2-2, with a possible D match to TRBD1 (6 bases). The CDR3 loop spans 14 amino acids. Germline values: CDR1 LNHDA, CDR2 SQIVND (reference sequence). Trimming removed 1 base from V and 5 bases from J, with 8 bases in between. Written as DNA, the CDR3 is TGTGCCAGTAGTATAGGGGGGCGTACCGGGGAGCTGTTTTTT. Its protein product is CASSIGGRTGELFF.

Concerning this clone itself: The same CDR3 is also encoded by other DNA sequences in this sample. The chain employs TRBV7-2 and TRBJ2-7; TRBD2 matches at 9 bases. V lost 0 bases, J lost 2 bases, and 2 bases stayed unmatched. Germline V gene sequence: CDR1 SGHTA, CDR2 FQGNSA. This CDR3 has 15 residues. The CDR3 here is CASSLAAGGPYEQYV. The CDR3 DNA reads as TGTGCCAGCAGCTTAGCGGCGGGGGGGCCCTACGAGCAGTACGTC.

The rearrangement uses TRBV7-3 and TRBJ2-2; TRBD1 matches at 10 bases. The CDR3 has 19 amino acids. Germline V gene data show CDR1 as SGHTA and CDR2 as FQGTGA. With V trimmed by 1 base and J by 0 bases, 8 bases remained unmatched. The CDR3 is CASSLIWDRGSTNTGELFF. The CDR3 region has the DNA TGTGCCAGCAGCTTAATATGGGACAGGGGCTCGACGAACACCGGGGAGCTGTTTTTT. Full variable domain (remainder filled in from reference TRBV7-3 and TRBJ2-2): GAGVSQTPSNKVTEKGKYVELRCDPISGHTALYWYRQSLGQGPEFLIYFQGTGAADDSGLPNDRFFAVRPEGSVSTLKIQRTERGDSAVYLCASSLIWDRGSTNTGELFFGEGSRLTVL.

This chain's CDR3 is CASTQGEDYGYTF. The CDR3 DNA follows: TGTGCCAGTACCCAAGGGGAGGACTATGGCTACACCTTC. This chain connects TRBV19 to TRBJ1-2, with D perhaps TRBD1 (5 bases). Per germline, CDR1 LNHDA and CDR2 SQIVND (reference sequence). The CDR3 has 13 residues. V lost 7 bases and J lost 3, with 12 bases in between.

The CDR3 here is CASSLGDRSGNIQYF. The CDR3 DNA reads as TGTGCCAGCAGCTTAGGTGACAGGAGCGGGAACATTCAGTACTTC. This chain joins TRBV13 and TRBJ2-4; D assignment may be TRBD1 or TRBD2 (6 bases each). Germline-derived CDR1 and CDR2 are PRHDT and FYEKMQ (reference sequence). This CDR3 has 15 residues. Trimming removed 0 bases from V and 7 bases from J, with 13 bases in between.

This clone has just a few counts. This rearrangement joins TRBV6-5 to TRBJ1-3; 11 positions match TRBD1. Germline V lookup: CDR1 MNHEY, CDR2 SVGAGI. CDR3 length: 16 amino acids. V lost 4 bases and J lost 0; bases outside the gene matches: 2. The CDR3 reads CASSSGTGGSGNTIYF. CDR3 DNA sequence: TGTGCCAGCAGTTCCGGGACAGGGGGCTCTGGAAACACCATATATTTT.

This clone appeared a single time. The V gene is TRBV11-3, the J gene TRBJ2-7; D call uncertain. The germline gives CDR1 SGHNT, CDR2 YENEEA. Between the trimmed V and J ends, which lost 9 bases and 1 base, there was a span of 16 bases. This CDR3 has 14 residues. The CDR3 protein is CARPHRWKSYEQYV. CDR3 nucleotide sequence: TGTGCCAGACCCCATCGGTGGAAATCCTACGAGCAGTACGTC.

This sequence joins TRBV27 and TRBJ1-1; D gene ambiguous. The CDR3 sequence is 11 residues long. The V gene's germline CDR1 is MNHEY and CDR2 SMNVEV (reference sequence). Deletions cut 1 base from V and 3 bases from J, with 0 bases between. CDR3 amino acids: CASSLYTEAFF. CDR3 DNA: TGTGCCAGCAGTTTATACACTGAAGCTTTCTTT.

Here the CDR3 DNA reads TGTGCCAGTAGTAGGTCCCCGGAAGAGACCCAGTACTTC. Translation: CASSRSPEETQYF. The rearrangement joins TRBV19 to TRBJ2-5; D not resolved. The V end was cut by 4 bases, the J end by 3 bases, with 9 bases between. This CDR3 contains 13 residues. Germline V gene lookup returns CDR1 LNHDA and CDR2 SQIVND (reference sequence).

V usage is TRBV9 and J usage is TRBJ1-4, with D unclear. From germline, CDR1 is SGDLS and CDR2 YYNGEE. The CDR3 runs 15 residues. V lost 3 bases and J 2 bases, leaving 11 bases between the germline ends. The CDR3 nucleotides are TGTGCCAGCAGCGCCGTCGGGTACACTAATGAAAAACTGTTTTTT. This encodes CASSAVGYTNEKLFF.